The clone carrying this T cell receptor (beta chain) has only a few counts. Researchers extracted total RNA from unfractionated whole blood. These data originate in a study of human T cells and chemical hapten exposure. Study-wide context: Small discrepancies in pooled library volume mainly accounted for the varying TCR yields per sample.

What the library attached to individual cDNA molecules were unique molecular identifiers. TCRdb reprocessed the 5' RACE reads with MiXCR, giving one entry per CDR3 protein. In the table there are 110,000 or so distinct CDR3 sequences, approximately 19% of which are singletons. V was shortened by 2 bases and J by 3 bases, with 13 bases between the two germline ends. CDR1 is SGHRS, CDR2 YFSETQ, per germline. CDR3 length: 15 amino acids. The receptor was isolated from a human donor in good health. The chain uses TRBV5-1 and TRBJ2-3, with a possible D match to TRBD2 (6 bases). The CDR3 DNA is TGCGCCAGCAGCTTTCCGCGGGGCTCAACAGATACGCAGTATTTT. This gives the protein CASSFPRGSTDTQYF.